This T cell receptor (beta chain) was profiled in a study of graft-versus-host responses after intestinal transplantation. Germline CDR1 is SGHTA and CDR2 is FQGTGA. The CDR3 length is 13 residues. The V end was cut by 2 bases, the J end by 0 bases, with 5 bases between. Profiled with immunoSEQ multiplex PCR; TCRdb holds only in-frame clones, not every one. The sample yields about 120,000 clones, about nine tenths seen once. As for this clone: Its antigen is not identified.

This specimen consisted of unstimulated CD4+ T cells sorted from spleen or lymph node cells, obtained before intestinal transplant. The chain is built from TRBV7-3 and TRBJ2-7; D might be TRBD1 (5 bases). The TCR sequence derives from a human donor who received an intestinal transplant. CDR3 region: CASSLGHSYEQYF. CDR3 bases: TGTGCCAGCAGCTTAGGACACTCCTACGAGCAGTACTTC.